The 25 T cell receptor beta chains below come from one sample, sequenced in a study of shared clonotypes between healthy human individuals. Terminally differentiated effector memory CD45RA+ cells were left out of the naive CD8 fraction, which was CD45RO-negative and positively selected for CCR7. Data came from immunoSEQ multiplex PCR; TCRdb stores just in-frame clones and leaves some out. The sample records about 2,100,000 clones, around 93% being singletons. Sequenced material: naive CD8+ T cells from PBMCs. The receptors shown here come from a man younger than 30 in good health. Some clones in this sample may be carry-over from other donors' samples.

This clone was observed a single time. The chain employs TRBV5-5 and TRBJ1-1, with D tentatively TRBD1 (6 bases). The CDR3 runs to 13 residues. Trimming took off 0 bases at V and 5 bases at J, with 8 bases between the two ends. CDR1 is SGHKS, CDR2 YYEKEE, per germline (reference sequence). As DNA, the CDR3 is TGTGCCAGCAGCTTGGACAGGGAAACTGAAGCTTTCTTT. It translates to CASSLDRETEAFF. The full variable domain, completed using reference TRBV5-5 and TRBJ1-1, is DAGVTQSPTHLIKTRGQQVTLRCSPISGHKSVSWYQQVLGQGPQFIFQYYEKEERGRGNFPDRFSARQFPNYSSELNVNALLLGDSALYLCASSLDRETEAFFGQGTRLTVV.

This clone has only one observation. The V gene is TRBV7-8, the J gene TRBJ2-7; 9 positions agree with TRBD1. Germline CDR1 SGHVS, CDR2 FQNEAQ. J gave up 2 bases and V 5 bases, and 10 bases lay outside the gene matches. This CDR3 region has 16 residues. The CDR3 spells CASSPLSGTGPYEQYF. In DNA form, the CDR3 reads TGTGCCAGCAGCCCACTATCCGGGACAGGGCCCTACGAGCAGTACTTC. Supplemented by reference TRBV7-8 and TRBJ2-7, the full variable domain reads GAGVSQSPRYKVAKRGQDVALRCDPISGHVSLFWYQQALGQGPEFLTYFQNEAQLDKSGLPSDRFFAERPEGSVSTLKIQRTQQEDSAVYLCASSPLSGTGPYEQYFGPGTRLTVT.

In its sample, this clone was seen a few times. V gene TRBV9 combines with J gene TRBJ1-4, with D unresolved. CDR1 and CDR2 from the germline V gene are SGDLS and YYNGEE. The CDR3 consists of 13 residues. V was clipped by 4 bases and J by 8 bases, with 12 bases between them. For the CDR3, the DNA is TGTGCCAGCAGCACGCCGGGCGGAGAAAAACTGTTTTTT. Its protein product is CASSTPGGEKLFF.

The genes are TRBV7-9 and TRBJ2-7; TRBD1 agrees at 7 bases. Germline V CDR1 and CDR2: SEHNR, FQNEAQ (reference sequence). This CDR3 spans 15 amino acids. V lost 5 bases to trimming and J lost 2 bases; unmatched junction nucleotides: 9. CDR3 residues: CASSPRTGNAYEQYF. Here the CDR3 DNA reads TGTGCCAGCAGCCCTCGGACAGGAAATGCCTACGAGCAGTACTTC.

The rearrangement joins TRBV9 to TRBJ2-1, with 10 bases identical to TRBD2. The germline CDR1 and CDR2 sequences are SGDLS and YYNGEE. The CDR3 covers 16 residues. V gave up 0 bases and J gave up 4 bases; unmatched junction bases: 4. CDR3 in DNA: TGTGCCAGCAGCGTAGTTGGACTAGCGGATTACAATGAGCAGTTCTTC. Protein sequence: CASSVVGLADYNEQFF.

This clone has more than one count but fewer than ten. The V and J genes are TRBV9 and TRBJ2-1, with 9 bases aligning to TRBD1. The germline gives CDR1 SGDLS, CDR2 YYNGEE. The CDR3 loop spans 16 amino acids. Trimming removed 1 base from V and 0 bases from J; junction bases left unmatched: 2. CDR3 amino acids: CASSVTTGGSYNEQFF. The CDR3 DNA follows: TGTGCCAGCAGCGTAACGACAGGGGGCTCCTACAATGAGCAGTTCTTC.

The genes are TRBV5-4 and TRBJ2-2; D call uncertain. This CDR3 contains 16 residues. Germline CDR1 reads SGHNT; CDR2 reads YYREEE (reference sequence). Trimming cost V 2 bases and J 3 bases, with 14 bases left between them. This CDR3 is CASSLRLSHHTGELFF. The CDR3 DNA is TGTGCCAGCAGCTTACGGCTATCCCACCACACCGGGGAGCTGTTTTTT.

This clone was found once. The V and J genes are TRBV2 and TRBJ2-3, with TRBD2 matching over 11 bases. The length of the CDR3 is 15 residues. Trimming cost V 10 bases and J 3 bases; bases outside gene matches: 9. Per germline, CDR1 SNHLY and CDR2 FYNNEI. The CDR3 loop reads CATRKLAGVTDTQYF. The CDR3 DNA reads as TGTGCCACCAGAAAACTAGCGGGAGTTACAGATACGCAGTATTTT.

The J gene is TRBJ1-2, the V gene TRBV2, with D maybe TRBD1 (5 bases). The germline CDR1 and CDR2 sequences are SNHLY and FYNNEI. V shed 2 bases and J shed 5 bases, with 18 bases lying between them. CDR3 length: 16 residues. CDR3 bases: TGTGCCAGCAGTGAATCGGGGCGCAGGGCCCCTTATGGCTACACCTTC. Translated, it gives CASSESGRRAPYGYTF.

The V call is TRBV14, the J call TRBJ2-3, with 9 bases identical to TRBD2. The CDR3 sequence is 16 residues long. Germline loops: CDR1 SGHDN, CDR2 FVKESK. V lost 0 bases to trimming and J lost 5 bases; unmatched junction nucleotides: 6. The CDR3 DNA is TGTGCCAGCAGCCAAGACGGCGGGAGGGCCTTAGATACGCAGTATTTT. Amino acid sequence: CASSQDGGRALDTQYF.

The rearrangement uses TRBV7-8 and TRBJ2-7; possible D gene TRBD2, 7 bases. The V end lost 5 bases, the J end lost 6 bases, and 14 bases lay between the germline ends. Germline V gives CDR1 SGHVS, CDR2 FQNEAQ. CDR3 size: 13 residues. This CDR3 is CASSLGGVSEQYF. The CDR3 DNA follows: TGTGCCAGCAGCCTAGGGGGGGTCTCCGAGCAGTACTTC.

The count of this clone is one. The chain has TRBV27 and TRBJ2-2; 12 nucleotides match TRBD1. With V trimmed by 4 bases and J by 7 bases, 10 bases remained unmatched. Per germline, CDR1 MNHEY and CDR2 SMNVEV (reference sequence). The CDR3 totals 17 residues. The CDR3 reads CASSSPRDRGLGGELFF. The CDR3 DNA reads TGTGCCAGCAGTTCACCTCGGGACAGGGGGCTAGGCGGGGAGCTGTTTTTT.

The chain couples TRBV5-1 to TRBJ1-4, with D unresolved. The V gene's germline CDR1 is SGHRS and CDR2 YFSETQ. The CDR3 has 16 amino acids. V lost 2 bases to trimming and J lost 3 bases, with 14 bases between them. In nucleotides, the CDR3 is TGCGCCAGCAGCTTAGGTCGGGGATGGGCTAATGAAAAACTGTTTTTT. Encoded protein: CASSLGRGWANEKLFF.

This sequence joins TRBV28 and TRBJ2-7; D is perhaps TRBD1 (6 bases). The V end lost 6 bases, the J end lost 3 bases, and 12 bases lay between the germline ends. Germline CDR1 reads MDHEN; CDR2 reads SYDVKM. This CDR3 comprises 13 residues. The CDR3 region is CASRQTGFYEQYF. CDR3 nucleotide sequence: TGTGCCAGCAGACAGACAGGTTTCTACGAGCAGTACTTC.

This chain links TRBV7-3 with TRBJ2-6; D is ambiguous. The CDR3 is made up of 18 amino acids. V was shortened by 5 bases and J by 0 bases, with 17 bases between the two germline ends. Germline CDR1 is SGHTA and CDR2 is FQGTGA. The CDR3 loop is CASSRWSRPPSGANVLTF. The CDR3 DNA sequence: TGTGCCAGCAGCCGATGGTCGAGACCCCCCTCTGGGGCCAACGTCCTGACTTTC. Together with reference TRBV7-3 and TRBJ2-6, the CDR3 gives the full variable domain: GAGVSQTPSNKVTEKGKYVELRCDPISGHTALYWYRQSLGQGPEFLIYFQGTGAADDSGLPNDRFFAVRPEGSVSTLKIQRTERGDSAVYLCASSRWSRPPSGANVLTFGAGSRLTVL.

The chain combines TRBV6-5 with TRBJ2-7; TRBD2 agrees at 7 bases. V lost 9 bases to trimming and J lost 2 bases; unmatched junction nucleotides: 7. This CDR3 contains 13 residues. Germline CDR1 and CDR2: MNHEY and SVGAGI. The CDR3 loop is CASREGPAYEQYF. Here the CDR3 DNA reads TGTGCCAGTAGGGAGGGCCCGGCCTACGAGCAGTACTTC.

The V and J genes are TRBV27 and TRBJ2-6, with D unclear. The V and J ends lost 5 bases and 0 bases respectively, with 11 bases between them. The CDR3 is made up of 16 amino acids. Germline loops: CDR1 MNHEY, CDR2 SMNVEV (reference sequence). The CDR3 loop is CASSPNEISGANVLTF. In nucleotides, the CDR3 is TGTGCCAGCAGTCCGAACGAAATCTCTGGGGCCAACGTCCTGACTTTC.

The rearrangement links TRBV4-2 to TRBJ1-1, with unresolved D. CDR1 is LGHNA and CDR2 is YNFKEQ in the germline V gene. The V end was cut by 0 bases, the J end by 0 bases, with 11 bases between. This CDR3 comprises 16 residues. In DNA form, the CDR3 reads TGTGCCAGCAGCCAAGATCTTGCAAAAATGAACACTGAAGCTTTCTTT. This sequence encodes CASSQDLAKMNTEAFF.

This chain uses TRBV27 with TRBJ2-3; 9 positions match TRBD2. CDR3 size: 16 residues. Germline CDR1 MNHEY, CDR2 SMNVEV (reference sequence). Germline trimming cut 1 base from V and 5 bases from J; bases unmatched to any gene: 7. DNA for the CDR3: TGTGCCAGCAGTTTATTGAGGGCGGGAGGGGTAGATACGCAGTATTTT. Its translation is CASSLLRAGGVDTQYF.

V is TRBV13 and J is TRBJ2-7, with 10 bases matching TRBD2. The CDR3 runs to 16 residues. Trimming removed 3 bases from V and 0 bases from J; junction bases left unmatched: 5. CDR1 PRHDT and CDR2 FYEKMQ come from the germline V gene (reference sequence). This chain's CDR3 is CASSFPSSGSSYEQYF. The CDR3 DNA is TGTGCCAGCAGCTTCCCTTCTAGCGGGAGCTCCTACGAGCAGTACTTC.

The chain employs TRBV28 and TRBJ2-7; D not certain. CDR3 size: 11 residues. Between the trimmed V and J ends, which lost 5 bases and 6 bases, there was a span of 8 bases. CDR1 MDHEN and CDR2 SYDVKM come from the germline V gene. The CDR3 reads CASSPGSEQYF. The CDR3 DNA reads as TGTGCCAGCAGTCCAGGCAGCGAGCAGTACTTC.

The rearrangement uses TRBV7-3 and TRBJ2-7; D may correspond to TRBD1 or TRBD2 (6 bases each). The CDR3 runs to 14 residues. The germline V gene has CDR1 SGHTA and CDR2 FQGTGA. Trimming stripped 5 bases from V and 6 bases from J, with 17 bases between. CDR3: CASSPVGGHSEQYF. Here the CDR3 DNA reads TGTGCCAGCAGCCCGGTAGGGGGGCACAGCGAGCAGTACTTC.

The V and J genes are TRBV28 and TRBJ1-5; D gene ambiguous. From germline, CDR1 is MDHEN and CDR2 SYDVKM. V was cut by 4 bases and J by 0 bases, with 13 bases left in between. The CDR3 has 16 residues. This CDR3 reads CASSSPADFSNQPQHF. The CDR3 DNA reads as TGTGCCAGCAGTTCCCCTGCCGATTTTAGCAATCAGCCCCAGCATTTT.

A remark on this clone: This sample includes further DNA sequences coding for the same CDR3. V is TRBV29-1 and J is TRBJ1-2; D is ambiguous. This CDR3 spans 12 amino acids. V gave up 0 bases and J gave up 4 bases, with 6 bases separating them. Per the germline V gene, CDR1 is SQVTM and CDR2 is ANQGSEA. CDR3 in amino acids: CSVEDRGYGYTF. The CDR3 nucleotides read TGCAGCGTTGAAGATCGTGGCTATGGCTACACCTTC.

The rearrangement uses TRBV12-5 and TRBJ1-2, with 7 bases matching TRBD1. The CDR3 has 14 residues. J lost 4 bases, V lost 3 bases, and 5 bases had no gene match. Germline-derived CDR1 and CDR2 are LGHNT and FRNRAP. The CDR3 nucleotides read TGTGCTAGTGGTTTTACAGGGGCAAGCTATGGCTACACCTTC. It translates to CASGFTGASYGYTF. The full variable domain, in which reference TRBV12-5 and TRBJ1-2 provide the parts outside the CDR3, is DARVTQTPRHKVTEMGQEVTMRCQPILGHNTVFWYRQTMMQGLELLAYFRNRAPLDDSGMPKDRFSAEMPDATLATLKIQPSEPRDSAVYFCASGFTGASYGYTFGSGTRLTVV.